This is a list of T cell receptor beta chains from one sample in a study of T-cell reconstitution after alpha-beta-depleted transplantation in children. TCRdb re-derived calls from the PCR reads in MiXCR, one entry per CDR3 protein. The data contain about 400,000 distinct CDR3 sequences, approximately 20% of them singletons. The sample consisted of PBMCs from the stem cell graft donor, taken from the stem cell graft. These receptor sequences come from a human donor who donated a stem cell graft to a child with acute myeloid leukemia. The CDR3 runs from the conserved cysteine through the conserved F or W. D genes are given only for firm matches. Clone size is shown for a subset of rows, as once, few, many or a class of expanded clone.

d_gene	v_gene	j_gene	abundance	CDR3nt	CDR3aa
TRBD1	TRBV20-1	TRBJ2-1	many	TGCAGCGCTCCTAGGACAGGGCTTACGGATGAGCAGTTCTTC	CSAPRTGLTDEQFF
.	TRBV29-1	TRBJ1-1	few	TGCAGCGTTGTTAGACCCCTGAACACTGAAGCTTTCTTT	CSVVRPLNTEAFF
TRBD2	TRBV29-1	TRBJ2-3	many	TGCAGCGTTGAAGTTTCCGGGAGGGGCACAGATACGCAGTATTTT	CSVEVSGRGTDTQYF
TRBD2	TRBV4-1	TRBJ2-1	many	TGCGCCAGCAGCCAAGAAGAGCGGGAGTTGAATGAGCAGTTCTTC	CASSQEERELNEQFF
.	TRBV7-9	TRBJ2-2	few	TGTGCCAGCAGCGAAACTAGTGCCGGGGAGCTGTTTTTT	CASSETSAGELFF
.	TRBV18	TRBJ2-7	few	TGTGCCAGCTCACCACCAACAGGGACCTACGAGCAGTACTTC	CASSPPTGTYEQYF
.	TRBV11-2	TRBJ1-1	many	TGTGCCAGCAGCTTAGATCCCGGGGTGACGAGCGCTGAAGCTTTCTTT	CASSLDPGVTSAEAFF
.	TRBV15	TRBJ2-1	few	TGTGCCACCCGGAGGGGGGCGGACAATGAGCAGTTCTTC	CATRRGADNEQFF
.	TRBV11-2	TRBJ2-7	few	TGTGCCAGCAGCTTAGGCCTGGGGGCAGGGCCCTACGAGCAGTACTTC	CASSLGLGAGPYEQYF
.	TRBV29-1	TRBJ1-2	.	TGCAGCGTTGAGAGTCAGGGTAGTGGCTACACCTTC	CSVESQGSGYTF
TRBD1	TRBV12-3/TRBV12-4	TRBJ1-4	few	TGTGCCAGCAGCACCGGTCGGGGACAGGGAAATGAAAAACTGTTTTTT	CASSTGRGQGNEKLFF
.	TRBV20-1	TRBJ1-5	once	TGCAGTGCTAGATTGAGGGCAGAACAGCCCCAGCATTTT	CSARLRAEQPQHF
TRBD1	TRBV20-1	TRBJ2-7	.	TGCAGTGCTCCTCGGACAGGGAGCTCCTACGAGCAGTACTTC	CSAPRTGSSYEQYF
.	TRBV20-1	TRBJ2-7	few	TGCAGTGCTAGAGTCGGAGGGGGGATTTACGAGCAGTACTTC	CSARVGGGIYEQYF
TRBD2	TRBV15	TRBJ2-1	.	TGTGCCACCAGCAGATCCCCGAGCGGGAGATACAATGAGCAGTTCTTC	CATSRSPSGRYNEQFF
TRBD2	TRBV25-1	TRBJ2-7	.	TGTGCCAGCAACCTGGGGGGGAGGCAGTACTTC	CASNLGGRQYF
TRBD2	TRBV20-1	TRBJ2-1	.	TGCAGTGCTACGGGACTAGCGGGAGTTTTTGAGCAGTTCTTC	CSATGLAGVFEQFF
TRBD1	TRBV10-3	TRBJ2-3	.	TGTGCCATCGGACAGGCAAACACAGATACGCAGTATTTT	CAIGQANTDTQYF
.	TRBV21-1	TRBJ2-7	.	TGTGCCAGCAGCAAAAAGAGTATAGGGGCCTACGAGCAGTACTTC	CASSKKSIGAYEQYF
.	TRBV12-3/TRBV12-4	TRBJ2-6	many	TGTGCCAGCACGACGATATCTGGGGCCAACGTCCTGACTTTC	CASTTISGANVLTF
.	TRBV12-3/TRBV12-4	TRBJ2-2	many	TGTGCCAGCAGTTTTGCCGAAATTGAGCTGTTTTTT	CASSFAEIELFF
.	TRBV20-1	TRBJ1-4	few	TGCAGTGTTAACGTTCCCCTTAATGAAAAACTGTTTTTT	CSVNVPLNEKLFF
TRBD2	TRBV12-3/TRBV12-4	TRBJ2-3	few	TGTGCCAGCAGTTCCAGGGAGGGTCGAAGCACAGATACGCAGTATTTT	CASSSREGRSTDTQYF
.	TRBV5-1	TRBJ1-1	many	TGCGCCAGCAGCTTGGGACAGAATTCGAACACTGAAGCTTTCTTT	CASSLGQNSNTEAFF
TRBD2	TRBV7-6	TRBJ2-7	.	TGTGCCAGCAGCAACCGGACTAGCGGGAGGGCTCGGGGCTACGAGCAGTACTTC	CASSNRTSGRARGYEQYF
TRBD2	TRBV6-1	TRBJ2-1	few	TGTGCGACCGCGAGGACTAGACCCATCAATGAGCAGTTCTTC	CATARTRPINEQFF
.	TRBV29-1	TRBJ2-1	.	TGCAGCGTTGAAGATCGAGCCGGTGAGCAGTTCTTC	CSVEDRAGEQFF
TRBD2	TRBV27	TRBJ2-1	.	TGTGCCAGCAGCACTAGCGGGAATTACAATGAGCAGTTCTTC	CASSTSGNYNEQFF
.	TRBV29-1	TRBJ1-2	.	TGCAGCGCAGGGGCTCCTAACTATGGCTACACCTTC	CSAGAPNYGYTF
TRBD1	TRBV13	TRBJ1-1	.	TGTGCCAGCAGCGCAAGGACAGGGCGGAGAGGCACTGAAGCTTTCTTT	CASSARTGRRGTEAFF
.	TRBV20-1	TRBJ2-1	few	TGCAGTGCTATTGTGCCCGGTTACAATGAGCAGTTCTTC	CSAIVPGYNEQFF
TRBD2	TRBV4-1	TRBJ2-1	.	TGCGCCAGCAGCCAAGGGGGACTAGCGGGAGTCGGGGAGCAGTTCTTC	CASSQGGLAGVGEQFF
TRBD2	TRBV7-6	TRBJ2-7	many	TGTGCCAGCAGCTTAGGGGGGGGACTAGCGGGAATAGCCTACGAGCAGTACTTC	CASSLGGGLAGIAYEQYF
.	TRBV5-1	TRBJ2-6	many	TGCGCCAGCAGCACACAGAGCTCTGGGGCCAACGTCCTGACTTTC	CASSTQSSGANVLTF
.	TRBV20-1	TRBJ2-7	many	TGCAGTGCCTGGGGACCCTTGGTCGAGCAGTACTTC	CSAWGPLVEQYF
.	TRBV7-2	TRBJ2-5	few	TGTGCCAGCAGCCCCCTCTGGGGCACACAAGAGACCCAGTACTTC	CASSPLWGTQETQYF
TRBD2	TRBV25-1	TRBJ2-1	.	TGTGCCACCGCCCAGCGGGACGTGGCCTACAATGAGCAGTTCTTC	CATAQRDVAYNEQFF
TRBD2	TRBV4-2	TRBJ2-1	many	TGTGCCAGCAGCCAAGAGTCCCCTAGCGGGATAGATGAGCAGTTCTTC	CASSQESPSGIDEQFF
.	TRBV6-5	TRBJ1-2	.	TGTGCCAGCAGTTATCGCAGGGGACATGGCTACACCTTC	CASSYRRGHGYTF
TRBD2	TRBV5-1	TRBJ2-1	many	TGCGCCAGCAGCCGGACGGCTAGCGGGATGAATGAGCAGTTCTTC	CASSRTASGMNEQFF
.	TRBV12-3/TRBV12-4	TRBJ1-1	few	TGTGCCAGTGGGTTAAGTGGTTGGGAAACTGAAGCTTTCTTT	CASGLSGWETEAFF
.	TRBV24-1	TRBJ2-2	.	TGTGCCACCAGTGACTTAGGACGGACCGGGGAGCTGTTTTTT	CATSDLGRTGELFF
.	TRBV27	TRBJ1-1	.	TGTGCCAGCAGATATAAGCGGGGCACTGAAGCTTTCTTT	CASRYKRGTEAFF
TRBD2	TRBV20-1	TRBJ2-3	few	TGCAGTGCTAGAGGTGGACGGGAGGCGACAGATACGCAGTATTTT	CSARGGREATDTQYF
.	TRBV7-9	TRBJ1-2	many	TGTGCCAGCAGCTTAGGGGCAGGGGATGGCTACACCTTC	CASSLGAGDGYTF
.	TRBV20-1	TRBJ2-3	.	TGCAGTGCTAGTGTCCGGGACATTAGCACAGATACGCAGTATTTT	CSASVRDISTDTQYF
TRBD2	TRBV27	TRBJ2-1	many	TGTGCCAGCAGTCCTCTAGCGGGAGATGTGAATGGGTACAATGAGCAGTTCTTC	CASSPLAGDVNGYNEQFF
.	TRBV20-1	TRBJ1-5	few	TGCAGTGCTAGAGATAGTAGGGGGATTACGCCCCAGCATTTT	CSARDSRGITPQHF
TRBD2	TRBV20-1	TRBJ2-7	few	TGCAGTGCTAGATCCGCTAGCGGGGACTACGAGCAGTACTTC	CSARSASGDYEQYF